The 23 T cell receptor beta chains reported below all come from one sample, sequenced in a study of breast tumors, draining lymph nodes, adjacent tissues. TCRdb reprocessed the multiplex PCR reads with MiXCR, giving one entry per CDR3 protein. Seen here are tens of thousands of distinct CDR3 sequences, 60% to 80% observed once, and the top ten hold more than 15%. Specimen: breast tumor tissue. Source of these receptors: a female donor with breast cancer. Some clones in this sample may be carry-over from other donors' samples.

CDR3 sequence: CASSAYSENEKLFF. In DNA, the CDR3 is TGTGCCAGTAGTGCATACAGCGAGAATGAAAAACTGTTTTTT. The rearrangement links TRBV19 to TRBJ1-4; no firm D call. Trimming removed 5 bases from V and 5 bases from J, with 12 bases in between. Germline CDR1 is LNHDA and CDR2 is SQIVND (reference sequence). The CDR3 covers 14 residues.

Many counts were recorded for this clonotype. Just one base apart from a much larger clone, this may be a read error. Here the CDR3 reads CASSPNPAGGPTDPQYF. For the CDR3, the DNA is TGTGCTAGCAGCCCCAATCCAGCGGGAGGGCCAACAGATCCGCAGTATTTT. The chain carries TRBV7-7 and TRBJ2-3; TRBD2 aligns across 10 bases. The CDR3 runs to 17 residues. Germline lookup yields CDR1 SSHAT and CDR2 FNYEAQ (reference sequence).

The chain links TRBV9 to TRBJ1-2, with D uncertain. This CDR3 comprises 14 residues. Trimming cost V 0 bases and J 5 bases, with 11 bases left between them. From germline, CDR1 is SGDLS and CDR2 YYNGEE. CDR3 region: CASSVDLSSYGYTF. The CDR3, as DNA: TGTGCCAGCAGCGTAGACCTGAGTTCATATGGCTACACCTTC.

In its sample, this clonotype was seen many times. The chain has TRBV6-6 and TRBJ1-2; 8 nucleotides agree with TRBD1. The CDR3 has 16 amino acids. Losses at the gene ends were 10 bases for V and 5 bases for J; bases not matched to a gene: 18. Germline loops: CDR1 MNHNY, CDR2 SVGAGI (reference sequence). The CDR3 protein is CANRHRDDRGIYGYTF. In nucleotides, the CDR3 is TGTGCCAACAGGCATCGCGACGACAGGGGCATATATGGCTACACCTTC.

V and J are TRBV5-6 and TRBJ2-3, with 8 bases lining up with TRBD2. Germline CDR1 is SGHDT and CDR2 is YYEEEE. This CDR3 is 16 amino acids long. The junction had 6 bases not matched to a gene; V was cut back by 3 bases and J by 0 bases. The CDR3 is CASSSLSGTSTDTQYF. The CDR3 bases are TGTGCCAGCAGCTCACTTAGCGGGACTAGCACAGATACGCAGTATTTT.

The chain recombines TRBV4-2 with TRBJ2-7; D remains ambiguous. The CDR3 sequence is 13 residues long. The V end lost 0 bases, the J end lost 0 bases, and 3 bases lay between the germline ends. The germline V gene encodes CDR1 LGHNA and CDR2 YNFKEQ. The CDR3 region has the DNA TGTGCCAGCAGCCAAGAGCGCTCCTACGAGCAGTACTTC. Protein: CASSQERSYEQYF.

This clonotype came up once. The junction departs from germline at one end; a sequencing error may be responsible. This chain connects TRBV7-9 to TRBJ2-5, with a weak D call TRBD1 (6 bases). CDR1 is SEHNR and CDR2 is FQNEAQ in the germline V gene (reference sequence). The CDR3 is made up of 13 amino acids. The CDR3 DNA reads as TGTGCCAGCAGCAACACAGGGTTAGGGACCCGGTACTTC. This sequence encodes CASSNTGLGTRYF. The full variable domain, rest sourced from reference TRBV7-9 and TRBJ2-5, is DTGVSQNPRHKITKRGQNVTFRCDPISEHNRLYWYRQTLGQGPEFLTYFQNEAQLEKSRLLSDRFSAERPKGSFSTLEIQRTEQGDSAMYLCASSNTGLGTRYFGPGTRLLVL.

The chain joins TRBV7-2 to TRBJ2-1; D is unresolved. Trimming removed 7 bases from V and 7 bases from J, with 8 bases in between. This CDR3 has 11 amino acids. From germline, CDR1 is SGHTA and CDR2 FQGNSA. For the CDR3, the DNA is TGTGCCAGCACCTCGAGGAATGAGCAGTTCTTC. Amino acids: CASTSRNEQFF.

Ten or more counts support this clonotype. This rearrangement joins TRBV7-2 to TRBJ2-3; the match to TRBD2 covers 11 bases. V was pared by 5 bases and J by 8 bases, with 9 bases of the junction left unmatched. In germline, CDR1 is SGHTA, CDR2 FQGNSA. The CDR3 consists of 15 residues. CDR3 protein: CASSAVAGGPGTQYF. In DNA form, the CDR3 reads TGTGCCAGCAGCGCCGTAGCGGGGGGGCCTGGTACGCAGTATTTT.

About this clonotype: Since the CDR3 does not end with the conserved phenylalanine or tryptophan, this likely comes from a read error. The CDR3 is CASSVSKGDTQYS. CDR3 nucleotides: TGTGCCAGCAGCGTTAGTAAGGGAGATACGCAGTATTCT. The rearrangement links TRBV9 to TRBJ2-3; D is unresolved. The germline V and J ends were trimmed by 2 bases and 5 bases, with 9 bases remaining between them. This CDR3 region has 13 residues. The V gene's germline CDR1 is SGDLS and CDR2 YYNGEE.

The V and J genes are TRBV7-3 and TRBJ1-6; the D gene is possibly TRBD1 (6 bases). Trimming took off 5 bases at V and 5 bases at J, with 19 bases between the two ends. Germline CDR1 is SGHTA and CDR2 is FQGTGA. CDR3 length: 17 amino acids. CDR3 DNA: TGTGCCAGCAGCAACCTCCATGAGGGGGTTGATAATTCACCCCTCCACTTT. Its protein product is CASSNLHEGVDNSPLHF.

Regarding this clonotype: At one of its ends the junction is not consistent with the germline gene, which may arise from a read error. V and J are TRBV6-6 and TRBJ2-1, with D possibly being TRBD2 (5 bases). Germline V gene lookup returns CDR1 MNHNY and CDR2 SVGAGI (reference sequence). The CDR3 consists of 10 residues. CDR3 sequence: CASREVAAAF. CDR3 DNA sequence: TGTGCCAGCCGAGAGGTAGCAGCGGCTTTC.

A word on this clonotype: The junction departs from germline at one end; a sequencing error may be responsible. The chain employs TRBV7-7 and TRBJ2-1; D gene unclear. This CDR3 region has 13 residues. Looked up from germline, CDR1 is SSHAT and CDR2 is FNYEAQ (reference sequence). DNA of the CDR3: TGTGCTAGCAGCTTATGGTCAGACAATGAGCAGTTCTTC. It specifies CASSLWSDNEQFF.

The chain uses TRBV24-1 and TRBJ2-3, with a weak D call TRBD2 (5 bases). Deletions cut 4 bases from V and 0 bases from J, with 10 bases between. Germline CDR1 and CDR2: KGHDR and SFDVKD. The CDR3 runs to 15 residues. DNA for the CDR3: TGTGCCACCAGTGAATCGCGGGCTAGCACAGATACGCAGTATTTT. Protein product: CATSESRASTDTQYF.

This clonotype has ten or more counts. This chain joins TRBV25-1 and TRBJ2-5; D might be TRBD1 (6 bases). Trimming took off 1 base at V and 5 bases at J, with 11 bases between the two ends. Germline CDR1 and CDR2: MGHDK and SYGVNS. The CDR3 sequence is 14 residues long. Here the CDR3 DNA reads TGTGCCAGCAGTGAATTGGGGCAGGGGGAGACCCAGTACTTC. Residues: CASSELGQGETQYF.

This clonotype counts as medium-sized. The rearrangement links TRBV7-8 to TRBJ1-4; D perhaps matches TRBD1 (6 bases). Germline CDR1 SGHVS, CDR2 FQNEAQ. V was pared by 2 bases and J by 7 bases, with 14 bases between. The CDR3 is 15 amino acids. CDR3 sequence reads: CASSLNQGPSEKLFF. DNA for the CDR3: TGTGCCAGCAGCTTAAACCAGGGGCCGAGTGAAAAACTGTTTTTT.

By share, this clonotype counts as medium-sized. The chain carries TRBV24-1 and TRBJ2-1; TRBD1 is a possible D gene (6 bases). Trimming removed 2 bases at V and 7 bases at J, with 8 bases between. Germline CDR1 reads KGHDR; CDR2 reads SFDVKD. The CDR3 runs 13 residues. CDR3 protein: CATSDWGQNEQFF. The CDR3 coding sequence is TGTGCCACCAGTGATTGGGGACAAAATGAGCAGTTCTTC.

This clonotype was seen repeatedly, ten times or more. The V gene is TRBV6-5, the J gene TRBJ1-2, with a weak D call TRBD1 (6 bases). V was shortened by 4 bases and J by 3 bases, with 15 bases between the two germline ends. Germline assignment: CDR1 MNHEY and CDR2 SVGAGI. This CDR3 has 15 amino acids. CDR3 nucleotide sequence: TGTGCCAGCAGTTTTTACAGGGAAAGCGACTATGGCTACACCTTC. This codes for CASSFYRESDYGYTF.

This clonotype is judged large. The genes are TRBV15 and TRBJ2-1, with D possibly called TRBD1 or TRBD2 (5 bases each). The CDR3 covers 14 residues. Germline CDR1 is LNHNV and CDR2 is YYDKDF (reference sequence). V lost 2 bases to trimming and J lost 6 bases, with 11 bases between them. CDR3 loop: CATSRTRDGNEQFF. CDR3 nucleotides: TGTGCCACCAGCAGAACGAGGGACGGCAATGAGCAGTTCTTC.

The table lists this clonotype with many counts. V usage is TRBV27 and J usage is TRBJ2-7, with 9 positions matching TRBD1. J gave up 3 bases and V 5 bases, and 8 bases lay outside the gene matches. CDR1 and CDR2 (germline): MNHEY, SMNVEV (reference sequence). The CDR3 contains 15 residues. The CDR3 DNA follows: TGTGCCAGCAGTCTTCGGGACAGGGAAATCTACGAGCAGTACTTC. It encodes CASSLRDREIYEQYF.

This clonotype appeared a single time. The chain combines TRBV10-3 with TRBJ2-1; 11 bases line up with TRBD1. V lost 7 bases and J lost 5; bases outside the gene matches: 4. Germline V lookup: CDR1 ENHRY, CDR2 SYGVKD. The CDR3 totals 14 residues. This CDR3 reads CAIKGQGVNNEQFF. The DNA for the CDR3 is TGTGCCATCAAGGGACAGGGGGTCAACAATGAGCAGTTCTTC.

This clonotype was counted between two and nine times. This chain connects TRBV5-6 to TRBJ2-1; no definite D call. Per the germline V gene, CDR1 is SGHDT and CDR2 is YYEEEE. Trimming stripped 2 bases from V and 8 bases from J, with 8 bases between. The CDR3 is 12 residues long. The CDR3 DNA sequence: TGTGCCAGCAGCTTTACCATGGATGAGCAGTTCTTC. Protein: CASSFTMDEQFF.

In its sample, this clonotype was seen many times. The genes are TRBV27 and TRBJ2-7; the D gene is possibly TRBD1 (6 bases). Trimming left V 5 bases short and J 4 bases short, with 24 bases between. This CDR3 is built from 17 residues. The germline V gene has CDR1 MNHEY and CDR2 SMNVEV (reference sequence). The CDR3: CASSPKPPDRTQYEQYF. As DNA, the CDR3 is TGTGCCAGCAGTCCAAAGCCACCCGACAGGACCCAGTACGAGCAGTACTTC.